The 27 T cell receptor beta chains below all came from one sample that was sequenced in a study of shared clonotypes between healthy human individuals. Profiled with immunoSEQ multiplex PCR; TCRdb holds only in-frame clones, not every one. In the table there are some 1.1 million clones, about 80% of which are singletons. Sequencing was done on a sample of memory CD4+ T cells from PBMCs. Subset denoted: CD45RA-negative fraction. The source of these receptors is a man aged 18-30 years in good health. Some clones in this sample may be carry-over from other donors' samples.

This sequence joins TRBV2 and TRBJ2-7; TRBD1 aligns across 8 bases. The germline V gene encodes CDR1 SNHLY and CDR2 FYNNEI. This CDR3 is built from 14 residues. V shed 3 bases, J shed 4 bases, and the junction held 5 bases outside the gene matches. The DNA of the CDR3 is TGTGCCAGCAGTGATCAGGGGGCGATGTACGAGCAGTACTTC. Translating it yields CASSDQGAMYEQYF.

The genes are TRBV7-2 and TRBJ2-7; TRBD2 matches at 7 bases. Per germline, CDR1 SGHTA and CDR2 FQGNSA. This CDR3 has 14 amino acids. J gave up 0 bases and V 3 bases, and 2 bases lay outside the gene matches. The CDR3: CASSFKRGSYEQYF. The DNA of the CDR3 is TGTGCCAGCAGCTTTAAGCGGGGCTCCTACGAGCAGTACTTC. Using reference TRBV7-2 and TRBJ2-7 for the parts outside the CDR3, the full variable domain is GAGVSQSPSNKVTEKGKDVELRCDPISGHTALYWYRQSLGQGLEFLIYFQGNSAPDKSGLPSDRFSAERTGGSVSTLTIQRTQQEDSAVYLCASSFKRGSYEQYFGPGTRLTVT.

The J gene is TRBJ2-7, the V gene TRBV18; 7 nucleotides align to TRBD1. The CDR3 covers 14 residues. Trimming removed 3 bases from V and 3 bases from J; junction bases left unmatched: 5. From germline, CDR1 is KGHSH and CDR2 LQKENI. The CDR3 nucleotides are TGTGCCAGCTCACCCTCCGGGACAGTCTACGAGCAGTACTTC. Translating it yields CASSPSGTVYEQYF.

The chain has TRBV18 and TRBJ1-1, with D unclear. Trimming pared 4 bases from V and 0 bases from J, leaving 6 bases between. The CDR3 is 13 residues long. CDR1 and CDR2 (germline): KGHSH, LQKENI. CDR3 protein: CASSHGVNTEAFF. Here the CDR3 DNA reads TGTGCCAGCTCACATGGGGTGAACACTGAAGCTTTCTTT.

This clone has a count of ten or more. The rearrangement links TRBV2 to TRBJ1-5; 7 nucleotides agree with TRBD1. The CDR3 length is 14 residues. Germline V gene sequence: CDR1 SNHLY, CDR2 FYNNEI. V dropped 1 base and J dropped 7; count of bases not matched to a gene: 4. This CDR3 reads CASSEGQGEQPQHF. Written as DNA, the CDR3 is TGTGCCAGCAGTGAAGGACAGGGAGAGCAGCCCCAGCATTTT.

The chain links TRBV11-2 to TRBJ2-1; 7 nucleotides line up with TRBD2. CDR3 length equals 14 residues. After removal of 1 base from V and 7 bases from J, the junction contained 4 bases not matched to a gene. CDR1 is SGHAT and CDR2 is FQNNGV in the germline V gene. CDR3 nucleotides: TGTGCCAGCAGCTTAGTGAGCGGGAAAAATGAGCAGTTCTTC. Protein sequence: CASSLVSGKNEQFF.

V usage is TRBV4-2 and J usage is TRBJ2-2; 10 positions agree with TRBD2. The V gene's germline CDR1 is LGHNA and CDR2 YNFKEQ. V lost 2 bases, J lost 6 bases, and 9 bases stayed unmatched. This CDR3 is built from 17 residues. The CDR3 nucleotides are TGTGCCAGCAGCCAACTCACGACTAGCGGGTCACCCGGGGAGCTGTTTTTT. Protein: CASSQLTTSGSPGELFF.

The gene calls are TRBV7-3 and TRBJ2-2, with D maybe TRBD1 (6 bases). Per germline, CDR1 SGHTA and CDR2 FQGTGA. The CDR3 is 16 residues long. Trimming left V 6 bases short and J 3 bases short, with 17 bases between. CDR3 protein: CASSLAGTRDTGELFF. CDR3 in DNA: TGTGCCAGCAGTCTAGCCGGGACACGGGACACCGGGGAGCTGTTTTTT.

The chain combines TRBV7-3 with TRBJ1-1; a possible D gene is TRBD1 (5 bases). The germline CDR1 and CDR2 sequences are SGHTA and FQGTGA. This CDR3 is built from 14 residues. V gave up 4 bases and J gave up 5 bases, with 14 bases separating them. The CDR3 DNA reads as TGTGCCAGCAGCTCTGGGACCTCGGGAACTGAAGCTTTCTTT. Protein: CASSSGTSGTEAFF.

This CDR3 reads CASSAGTGGGQPQHF. In DNA form, the CDR3 reads TGTGCCAGCAGCGCCGGGACAGGGGGGGGTCAGCCCCAGCATTTT. The chain employs TRBV7-6 and TRBJ1-5; TRBD1 aligns across 11 bases. This CDR3 region has 15 residues. The V gene's germline CDR1 is SGHVS and CDR2 FNYEAQ. Unmatched junction bases numbered 6, after V lost 5 bases and J lost 6 bases.

The chain combines TRBV21-1 with TRBJ2-4; the table names TRBD1, a call not compared with the DNA. TRBV21-1 is shown as a pseudogene. The CDR3 extends over 14 amino acids. CDR3 in DNA: TGTGCCAGCAGCAAAGTGGCTCCCAGGTACATTCAGTACTTC. It yields the protein CASSKVAPRYIQYF.

The rearrangement links TRBV5-4 to TRBJ2-1; perhaps TRBD1 as D (5 bases). From germline, CDR1 is SGHNT and CDR2 YYREEE (reference sequence). This CDR3 spans 14 amino acids. V lost 0 bases and J lost 9, with 13 bases in between. The CDR3 sequence is CASSLGQPQGEQFF. The CDR3 DNA sequence: TGTGCCAGCAGCTTGGGACAGCCCCAGGGTGAGCAGTTCTTC.

This clone has only a few counts. This sequence joins TRBV30 and TRBJ2-4; D is perhaps TRBD2 (6 bases). V gave up 0 bases and J gave up 0 bases, with 12 bases separating them. Germline values: CDR1 GTSNPN, CDR2 SVGIG (reference sequence). The CDR3 is made up of 16 amino acids. In DNA form, the CDR3 reads TGTGCCTGGAGTGTACGGGGCGGGGCAGCCAAAAACATTCAGTACTTC. Translating gives CAWSVRGGAAKNIQYF.

The chain recombines TRBV30 with TRBJ1-2, with 8 bases identical to TRBD1. This CDR3 contains 13 residues. Trimming took 2 bases from V and 6 from J; bases not matched to a gene: 5. From germline, CDR1 is GTSNPN and CDR2 SVGIG (reference sequence). CDR3 coding DNA: TGTGCCTGGAGTCACGGACAGGGCGATGGCTACACCTTC. This sequence encodes CAWSHGQGDGYTF.

The chain is built from TRBV28 and TRBJ1-2; TRBD1 aligns across 9 bases. Trimming at V came to 0 bases and at J to 4 bases, leaving 0 bases not matched to a gene. The CDR3 is made up of 14 amino acids. Germline values: CDR1 MDHEN, CDR2 SYDVKM. CDR3 sequence reads: CASSLWGQGYGYTF. The CDR3, as DNA: TGTGCCAGCAGTTTATGGGGACAGGGCTATGGCTACACCTTC.

The rearrangement joins TRBV11-1 to TRBJ1-1, with D uncertain. The ends were cut back, 3 bases at V and 6 bases at J, with 11 bases in the middle. The CDR3 runs to 13 residues. Germline V gene data show CDR1 as SGHAT and CDR2 as FQDESV (reference sequence). CDR3 protein: CASSFQFPAEAFF. The CDR3 DNA follows: TGTGCCAGCAGCTTCCAGTTCCCGGCTGAAGCTTTCTTT.

The sample holds one count of this clone. The chain has TRBV28 and TRBJ1-1, with TRBD1 as a possible D gene (6 bases). The CDR3 spans 15 residues. The germline V gene has CDR1 MDHEN and CDR2 SYDVKM. V lost 1 base to trimming and J lost 5 bases, with 14 bases between them. The chain's CDR3 is CASSLSGARSTEAFF. The CDR3 region has the DNA TGTGCCAGCAGTTTATCGGGGGCGCGATCGACTGAAGCTTTCTTT.

The chain couples TRBV7-3 to TRBJ1-1; D gene uncertain. This CDR3 is built from 12 residues. Germline-derived CDR1 and CDR2 are SGHTA and FQGTGA. The ends were cut back, 4 bases at V and 9 bases at J, with 12 bases in the middle. The CDR3, as DNA: TGTGCCAGCAGCTCTCGGGGAGGTAAAGCTTTCTTT. It is translated as CASSSRGGKAFF.

The rearrangement uses TRBV4-1 and TRBJ1-2, with D hard to call. This CDR3 region has 15 residues. Germline V gene sequence: CDR1 MGHRA, CDR2 YSYEKL. Trimming took 2 bases from V and 7 from J, leaving 17 bases between them. The CDR3 loop is CASSQFAGEARGYTF. DNA of the CDR3: TGCGCCAGCAGCCAATTTGCCGGGGAAGCTCGTGGCTACACCTTC.

A single count supports this clone. The V gene is TRBV27, the J gene TRBJ2-2, with 12 bases aligning to TRBD1. V shed 3 bases, J shed 10 bases, and the junction held 6 bases outside the gene matches. Germline CDR1 reads MNHEY; CDR2 reads SMNVEV (reference sequence). The CDR3 extends over 15 amino acids. The CDR3 nucleotides are TGTGCCAGCAGTTTGGGGGACAGGGGGCCTGCGGAGCTGTTTTTT. It codes for CASSLGDRGPAELFF.

The chain combines TRBV20-1 with TRBJ1-1; D gene unclear. The germline CDR1 and CDR2 sequences are DFQATT and SNEGSKA (reference sequence). The CDR3 is made up of 9 amino acids. The germline V and J ends were trimmed by 3 bases and 8 bases, with 4 bases remaining between them. CDR3 sequence reads: CSASLEAFF. CDR3 DNA sequence: TGCAGTGCTAGTTTAGAAGCTTTCTTT.

As concerns this clone: Other nucleotide sequences from this sample produce the same CDR3. The chain couples TRBV5-1 to TRBJ2-6; unclear D gene. CDR3 size: 12 residues. V gave up 3 bases and J gave up 4 bases, with 2 bases separating them. Germline CDR1 reads SGHRS; CDR2 reads YFSETQ. The CDR3, as DNA: TGCGCCAGCAGCTCAGGGGCCAACGTCCTGACTTTC. Amino acid sequence: CASSSGANVLTF.

The chain combines TRBV19 with TRBJ2-1; 10 bases align to TRBD2. Germline CDR1 LNHDA, CDR2 SQIVND (reference sequence). Losses at the gene ends were 8 bases for V and 9 bases for J; bases not matched to a gene: 10. CDR3 length equals 14 residues. The CDR3 spells CASGRSGRIGEQFF. The CDR3 DNA sequence: TGTGCCAGTGGTCGTAGCGGGAGGATTGGTGAGCAGTTCTTC.

Of note for this clone: A read error may be the cause here, since a much bigger clone is one base away. V gene TRBV29-1 combines with J gene TRBJ2-7; 11 nucleotides agree with TRBD2. The CDR3 extends over 13 amino acids. V lost 6 bases and J lost 6; bases outside the gene matches: 7. Germline V CDR1 and CDR2: SQVTM, ANQGSEA. The chain's CDR3 is CSVLAGAISEQYF. For the CDR3, the DNA is TGCAGCGTACTAGCGGGAGCGATTTCCGAGCAGTACTTC.

The chain combines TRBV28 with TRBJ2-7, with D unresolved. Deletions cut 6 bases from V and 1 base from J, with 19 bases between. There are 16 residues in the CDR3. Germline V gives CDR1 MDHEN, CDR2 SYDVKM. The CDR3 protein is CASSPGHDIGSYEQYF. CDR3 DNA sequence: TGTGCCAGCAGCCCCGGGCATGACATTGGATCCTACGAGCAGTACTTC. Filled out from reference TRBV28 and TRBJ2-7, the complete variable domain reads DVKVTQSSRYLVKRTGEKVFLECVQDMDHENMFWYRQDPGLGLRLIYFSYDVKMKEKGDIPEGYSVSREKKERFSLILESASTNQTSMYLCASSPGHDIGSYEQYFGPGTRLTVT.

The rearrangement links TRBV6-5 to TRBJ2-3; no clear D. CDR3 length: 15 residues. Trimming left V 0 bases short and J 0 bases short, with 7 bases between. Germline values: CDR1 MNHEY, CDR2 SVGAGI. Written as DNA, the CDR3 is TGTGCCAGCAGTTACTCGGCGCCTAGCACAGATACGCAGTATTTT. This sequence encodes CASSYSAPSTDTQYF.

V is TRBV25-1 and J is TRBJ2-3; no reliable D call. The germline V gene has CDR1 MGHDK and CDR2 SYGVNS. The ends were cut back, 7 bases at V and 2 bases at J, with 13 bases in the middle. This CDR3 region has 14 residues. The CDR3 spells CASTTGLTTDTQYF. The CDR3 DNA is TGTGCCAGCACCACCGGGTTGACCACAGATACGCAGTATTTT.